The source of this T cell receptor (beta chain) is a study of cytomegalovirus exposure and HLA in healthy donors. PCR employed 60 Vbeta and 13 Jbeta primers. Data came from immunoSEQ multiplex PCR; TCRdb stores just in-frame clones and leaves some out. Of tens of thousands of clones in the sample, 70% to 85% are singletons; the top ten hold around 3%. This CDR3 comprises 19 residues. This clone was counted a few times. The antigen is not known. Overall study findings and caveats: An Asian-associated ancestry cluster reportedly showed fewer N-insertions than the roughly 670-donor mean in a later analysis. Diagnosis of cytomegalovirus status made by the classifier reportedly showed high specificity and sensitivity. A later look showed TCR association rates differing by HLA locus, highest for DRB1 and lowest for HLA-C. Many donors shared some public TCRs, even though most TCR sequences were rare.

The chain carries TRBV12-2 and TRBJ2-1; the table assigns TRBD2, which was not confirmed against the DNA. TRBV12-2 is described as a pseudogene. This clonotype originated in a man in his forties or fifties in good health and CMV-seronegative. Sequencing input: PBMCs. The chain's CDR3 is CASRLAGHMGGRSYNEQFF. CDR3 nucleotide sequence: TGTGCAAGTCGCTTAGCGGGTCATATGGGGGGGCGATCCTACAATGAGCAGTTCTTC.